These 21 T cell receptor beta chains share one sample of origin, sequenced in a study of regulatory T cells in long-lasting Graves disease. Arm-PCR of CDR3 regions and iRepertoire HTBI primers were used to build TCR beta libraries. A single record per CDR3 protein comes from TCRdb applying MiXCR to the multiplex PCR reads. This table holds hundreds of thousands of distinct CDR3 sequences, 15% to 20% found once. As to time point: newly diagnosed GD, antithyroid drugs for less than 3 months. Preparation of the TCR library used RNA extracted from PBMCs. These data are also associated with another study on T cells in Graves' hyperthyroidism and ophthalmopathy.

This sample comprised peripheral blood mononuclear cells (PBMCs), obtained at new diagnosis, from a patient treated with antithyroid drugs. The receptors were gathered from a man between 18 and 29 years old with Graves disease.

This chain connects TRBV20-1 to TRBJ1-1; possibly TRBD1 for D (5 bases). Looked up from germline, CDR1 is DFQATT and CDR2 is SNEGSKA (reference sequence). The CDR3 covers 12 residues. Deletions cut 5 bases from V and 3 bases from J, with 10 bases between. The CDR3: CSACWGDTEAFF. The CDR3 DNA reads as TGCAGTGCTTGCTGGGGGGACACTGAAGCTTTCTTT.

This clonotype was counted ten times or more. The J gene is TRBJ2-7, the V gene TRBV5-1; D is perhaps TRBD2 (6 bases). CDR1 is SGHRS and CDR2 is YFSETQ in the germline V gene. V was cut by 3 bases and J by 0 bases, with 10 bases left in between. CDR3 length equals 14 residues. CDR3 region: CASSWTGLSYEQYF. The CDR3, as DNA: TGCGCCAGCAGCTGGACGGGACTCTCCTACGAGCAGTACTTC.

This clonotype has at least ten counts. The chain has TRBV30 and TRBJ2-3; a possible D gene is TRBD2 (5 bases). The CDR3 spans 15 residues. V was trimmed by 5 bases and J by 0 bases, leaving 15 bases between them. The germline gives CDR1 GTSNPN, CDR2 SVGIG (reference sequence). The CDR3 region is CAWSGTGSSTDTQYF. The DNA for the CDR3 is TGTGCCTGGTCGGGAACGGGTTCTAGCACAGATACGCAGTATTTT. The entire variable domain, with the rest obtained from reference TRBV30 and TRBJ2-3, is as follows: SQTIHQWPATLVQPVGSPLSLECTVEGTSNPNLYWYRQAAGRGLQLLFYSVGIGQISSEVPQNLSASRPQDRQFILSSKKLLLSDSGFYLCAWSGTGSSTDTQYFGPGTRLTVL.

This clonotype was counted only a few times. The chain employs TRBV11-2 and TRBJ2-7, with 12 nucleotides matching TRBD1. The CDR3 is made up of 18 amino acids. CDR1 SGHAT and CDR2 FQNNGV come from the germline V gene. Trimming at V came to 3 bases and at J to 9 bases, leaving 18 bases not matched to a gene. For the CDR3, the DNA is TGTGCCAGCAGCTTTCGTTCCACCGGGACAGGGGGCTTCATCGGGCAGTACTTC. This translates into CASSFRSTGTGGFIGQYF.

In its sample, this clonotype was seen once. The chain couples TRBV12-3 or TRBV12-4 to TRBJ2-3; 16 nucleotides match TRBD2. The J segment lost 4 bases and the V segment lost 6 bases, leaving 4 bases of the junction unmatched. There are 16 residues in the CDR3. CDR3 in DNA: TGTGCCAGCAGAGGGGGACTAGCGGGAGGGGCAGATACGCAGTATTTT. Translation: CASRGGLAGGADTQYF.

This clonotype has a handful of counts. One end of the junction does not line up with germline, which may come from a read error. This chain connects TRBV5-6 to TRBJ2-3; 7 bases agree with TRBD2. The germline gives CDR1 SGHDT, CDR2 YYEEEE. This CDR3 has 16 amino acids. The CDR3 sequence: CASSSGGSPGTDTQYF. CDR3 nucleotide sequence: TGCGCCAGCAGCTCGGGCGGGAGTCCCGGCACAGATACGCAGTATTTT.

The sample holds many counts of this clonotype. The chain couples TRBV27 to TRBJ2-3; D call uncertain. This CDR3 spans 17 amino acids. V lost 0 bases and J 0 bases, leaving 13 bases between the germline ends. Germline CDR1 is MNHEY and CDR2 is SMNVEV (reference sequence). CDR3 in DNA: TGTGCCAGCAGTTTATCGGACGCAGCTACTAGCACAGATACGCAGTATTTT. It is translated as CASSLSDAATSTDTQYF.

On this clonotype: A read error is possible here, since a much larger clone lies one base away. Written as DNA, the CDR3 is TGTGCTGCCCGGGAGGCCGGGGAGCTGGTTTTT. Protein product: CAAREAGELVF. The J gene is TRBJ2-2, the V gene TRBV11-2, with 7 bases matching TRBD2. The CDR3 is made up of 11 amino acids. From germline, CDR1 is SGHAT and CDR2 FQNNGV. The full variable domain, completed using reference TRBV11-2 and TRBJ2-2, is EAGVAQSPRYKIIEKRQSVAFWCNPISGHATLYWYQQILGQGPKLLIQFQNNGVVDDSQLPKDRFSAERLKGVDSTLKIQPAKLEDSAVYLCAAREAGELVFGEGSRLTVL.

This clonotype was seen a few times. This chain connects TRBV5-1 to TRBJ2-5; 9 bases line up with TRBD2. V shed 4 bases, J shed 3 bases, and the junction held 7 bases outside the gene matches. CDR1 and CDR2 from the germline V gene are SGHRS and YFSETQ. The CDR3 consists of 15 residues. CDR3: CASSQLAGYEETQYF. CDR3 coding DNA: TGCGCCAGCAGCCAACTAGCGGGTTATGAAGAGACCCAGTACTTC.

This clonotype was observed at least ten times. The V gene is TRBV30, the J gene TRBJ1-5; 9 bases map to TRBD1. In germline, CDR1 is GTSNPN, CDR2 SVGIG (reference sequence). V shed 4 bases and J 7 bases; nucleotides not matched to a gene: 11. This CDR3 is built from 15 residues. Here the CDR3 reads CAWTSGTGSSQPQHF. For the CDR3, the DNA is TGTGCCTGGACCTCCGGGACAGGGAGTAGCCAGCCCCAGCATTTT.

In DNA, the CDR3 is TGCAGTGCTAGCGTAGTAGCGGGACTCTCCTACAATGAGCAGTTCTTC. Protein sequence: CSASVVAGLSYNEQFF. The chain carries TRBV20-1 and TRBJ2-1; 8 bases fit TRBD2. With 3 bases clipped from V and 0 bases from J, the junction kept 7 bases outside the gene matches. Germline CDR1 and CDR2: DFQATT and SNEGSKA (reference sequence). The CDR3 extends over 16 amino acids.

The rearrangement links TRBV6-1 to TRBJ2-7; 10 positions agree with TRBD2. V trimming: 4 bases; J trimming: 0 bases; junction bases outside the gene matches: 12. Looked up from germline, CDR1 is MNHNS and CDR2 is SASEGT. The CDR3 contains 18 residues. Here the CDR3 DNA reads TGTGCCAGCAGTGGACATCCGGGACTAGCGATAAGCTCCTACGAGCAGTACTTC. Translating it yields CASSGHPGLAISSYEQYF.

This clonotype showed up just a few times. This sequence joins TRBV20-1 and TRBJ1-4; D remains unclear. Deletions cut 3 bases from V and 8 bases from J, with 13 bases between. Germline V gives CDR1 DFQATT, CDR2 SNEGSKA (reference sequence). The CDR3 runs to 13 residues. As DNA, the CDR3 is TGCAGTGCTAGTTATGGTGGAGGAGAAAAACTGTTTTTT. Its translation is CSASYGGGEKLFF.

This clonotype turned up a few times. The chain uses TRBV30 and TRBJ1-2; D ambiguous. CDR1 and CDR2 from the germline V gene are GTSNPN and SVGIG (reference sequence). Trimming removed 0 bases from V and 4 bases from J, with 15 bases in between. The CDR3 has 15 amino acids. CDR3 protein: CAWSVRGSWTYGYTF. CDR3 coding DNA: TGTGCCTGGAGTGTACGTGGCAGCTGGACCTATGGCTACACCTTC. Full variable domain (rest looked up from reference TRBV30 and TRBJ1-2): SQTIHQWPATLVQPVGSPLSLECTVEGTSNPNLYWYRQAAGRGLQLLFYSVGIGQISSEVPQNLSASRPQDRQFILSSKKLLLSDSGFYLCAWSVRGSWTYGYTFGSGTRLTVV.

The gene calls are TRBV20-1 and TRBJ2-1, with TRBD2 matching 11 bases. The CDR3 extends over 17 amino acids. The germline CDR1 and CDR2 sequences are DFQATT and SNEGSKA (reference sequence). V shed 3 bases, J shed 3 bases, and the junction held 10 bases outside the gene matches. CDR3 region: CSARLDSGRVFYNEQFF. DNA for the CDR3: TGCAGTGCTAGGCTCGATAGCGGGAGGGTATTCTACAATGAGCAGTTCTTC.

This clonotype was detected ten times or more. The V gene is TRBV27, the J gene TRBJ2-7; TRBD2 matches at 9 bases. In germline, CDR1 is MNHEY, CDR2 SMNVEV (reference sequence). CDR3 size: 15 residues. Losses at the gene ends were 5 bases for V and 5 bases for J; bases not matched to a gene: 10. The CDR3 region has the DNA TGTGCCAGCAGTCCCATGAGCGGGAGGAAGCACGAGCAGTACTTC. It yields the protein CASSPMSGRKHEQYF.

About this clonotype: The junction departs from germline at one end; a sequencing error may be responsible. The J gene is TRBJ2-1, the V gene TRBV19, with 16 bases matching TRBD2. Germline V gene lookup returns CDR1 LNHDA and CDR2 SQIVND (reference sequence). This CDR3 region has 20 residues. CDR3 coding DNA: TGTGCCAGTAGTGTAAATCCGGGACTAGCGGGAGGGCCCACGTACAATGAGCGGTTCTTC. Amino acid sequence: CASSVNPGLAGGPTYNERFF. The full variable domain, in which reference TRBV19 and TRBJ2-1 provide the parts outside the CDR3, is DGGITQSPKYLFRKEGQNVTLSCEQNLNHDAMYWYRQDPGQGLRLIYYSQIVNDFQKGDIAEGYSVSREKKESFPLTVTSAQKNPTAFYLCASSVNPGLAGGPTYNERFFGPGTRLTVL.

This clonotype was counted a few times. The CDR3: CASSAWGTDQPQHF. DNA of the CDR3: TGTGCCAGCAGCGCTTGGGGGACGGATCAGCCCCAGCATTTT. This rearrangement joins TRBV9 to TRBJ1-5; D might be TRBD1 (5 bases). The CDR3 spans 14 residues. V was cut by 3 bases and J by 5 bases, with 12 bases left in between. The germline gives CDR1 SGDLS, CDR2 YYNGEE.

This rearrangement joins TRBV24-1 to TRBJ2-3; the D gene is possibly TRBD1 (6 bases). Trimming removed 1 base at V and 1 base at J, with 8 bases between. This CDR3 has 15 residues. Germline values: CDR1 KGHDR, CDR2 SFDVKD. As DNA, the CDR3 is TGTGCCACCAGTGATTTACAGGGAGGCACAGATACGCAGTATTTT. It yields the protein CATSDLQGGTDTQYF.

This clonotype was counted at least ten times. The J gene is TRBJ2-1, the V gene TRBV5-1; the match to TRBD2 covers 11 bases. With 4 bases clipped from V and 0 bases from J, the junction kept 3 bases outside the gene matches. This CDR3 spans 16 amino acids. Germline loops: CDR1 SGHRS, CDR2 YFSETQ. CDR3: CASSLTSGNSYNEQFF. As DNA, the CDR3 is TGCGCCAGCAGCCTGACTAGCGGGAACTCCTACAATGAGCAGTTCTTC.

This clonotype has at least ten counts. The V call is TRBV7-9, the J call TRBJ2-3; the match to TRBD2 covers 14 bases. The DNA end is more similar to TRBJ2-5, so the J call may be wrong. The CDR3 is made up of 17 amino acids. CDR1 SEHNR and CDR2 FQNEAQ come from the germline V gene (reference sequence). The CDR3 sequence: CASSLSPGLAGEKTQYF. The CDR3 DNA is TGTGCCAGCAGCTTATCCCCGGGACTAGCGGGAGAAAAGACCCAGTACTTC.